The entry below describes one T cell receptor (beta chain). Antigen: not known. The record originates from a study of cytomegalovirus exposure and HLA in healthy donors. The study's findings and limits: Analysis performed later showed TCR beta chains linked to HLA being more clonally expanded than equally common others. Exclusion as indistinguishable affected some V segments, including TRBV6-2 and TRBV6-3.

Use of 60 Vbeta and 13 Jbeta primers characterized the PCR. Produced via immunoSEQ multiplex PCR; TCRdb's table is partial and in-frame only. The sample consists of about 120,000 clones, about three quarters of them appearing once. CDR1 SGDLS and CDR2 YYNGEE come from the germline V gene. V lost 6 bases and J lost 6, with 19 bases in between. The CDR3 extends over 15 amino acids. The material sequenced was PBMCs. The rearrangement links TRBV9 to TRBJ2-1; D remains ambiguous. The receptor comes from a woman in her 40s in good health and CMV-seropositive. The CDR3: CASTRDSLIPNEQFF. CDR3 sequence (DNA): TGTGCCAGCACCCGAGACTCCCTAATACCCAATGAGCAGTTCTTC.